One sample yielded the 7 T cell receptor beta chains listed below, sequenced in a study of blood T cell repertoires in COVID-19. Produced via immunoSEQ multiplex PCR; TCRdb's table is partial and in-frame only. The sample lists a few hundred thousand clones; 85% to 90% were seen once. The specimen sequenced was peripheral blood. The receptor set was obtained from a man aged 60-69 years with acute or convalescent COVID-19.

V is TRBV6-5 and J is TRBJ1-3; D ambiguous. Trimming took off 0 bases at V and 1 base at J, with 10 bases between the two ends. Germline CDR1 MNHEY, CDR2 SVGAGI. The CDR3 has 16 residues. In nucleotides, the CDR3 is TGTGCCAGCAGTTACTCGGGCAGTTCTTCTGGAAACACCATATATTTT. Translating gives CASSYSGSSSGNTIYF.

The chain recombines TRBV5-1 with TRBJ2-1, with 7 nucleotides matching TRBD1. The CDR3 loop spans 17 amino acids. V shed 2 bases, J shed 7 bases, and the junction held 15 bases outside the gene matches. CDR1 is SGHRS, CDR2 YFSETQ, per germline. The DNA of the CDR3 is TGCGCCAGCAGCTTTGGCACCATTGGAGGACAGGCTAATGAGCAGTTCTTC. Protein sequence: CASSFGTIGGQANEQFF.

The table lists this clone with a count of one. DNA of the CDR3: TGTGCCAGTATGACAGGGAGCGTCTATGGCTACACCTTC. It translates to CASMTGSVYGYTF. The rearrangement links TRBV6-5 to TRBJ1-2; 7 positions agree with TRBD1. The germline CDR1 and CDR2 sequences are MNHEY and SVGAGI. This CDR3 spans 13 amino acids. The trim removed 9 bases at V and 4 bases at J, leaving 8 bases unmatched.

J is TRBJ2-1 and V is TRBV6-1; D is uncertain. Germline-derived CDR1 and CDR2 are MNHNS and SASEGT. The CDR3 runs 12 residues. V gave up 4 bases and J gave up 7 bases, with 8 bases separating them. CDR3 amino acids: CASSATTNEQFF. The CDR3 region has the DNA TGTGCCAGCAGTGCTACTACGAATGAGCAGTTCTTC.

This clone was seen only once. The chain joins TRBV29-1 to TRBJ2-3, with D tentatively TRBD1 (6 bases). V was trimmed by 4 bases and J by 5 bases, leaving 16 bases between them. The V gene's germline CDR1 is SQVTM and CDR2 ANQGSEA. This CDR3 has 14 residues. DNA for the CDR3: TGCAGCGTTGTGAGGGGGAACCTCGGAGATACGCAGTATTTT. It yields the protein CSVVRGNLGDTQYF.

The J gene is TRBJ2-1, the V gene TRBV2; the D gene is possibly TRBD1 (6 bases). This CDR3 contains 15 residues. Trimming took 6 bases from V and 1 from J, leaving 13 bases between them. The germline CDR1 and CDR2 sequences are SNHLY and FYNNEI. CDR3 sequence reads: CASSPGQWSYNEQFF. For the CDR3, the DNA is TGTGCCAGCAGCCCCGGACAGTGGTCCTACAATGAGCAGTTCTTC.

In its sample, this clone was seen a few times. This rearrangement joins TRBV9 to TRBJ2-1; 10 nucleotides align to TRBD2. There are 15 residues in the CDR3. Germline CDR1 and CDR2: SGDLS and YYNGEE. The V and J ends lost 3 bases and 2 bases, in that order; junction bases with no gene match: 2. The CDR3: CASSASGGTYNEQFF. CDR3 sequence (DNA): TGTGCCAGCAGCGCTAGCGGGGGTACCTACAATGAGCAGTTCTTC.